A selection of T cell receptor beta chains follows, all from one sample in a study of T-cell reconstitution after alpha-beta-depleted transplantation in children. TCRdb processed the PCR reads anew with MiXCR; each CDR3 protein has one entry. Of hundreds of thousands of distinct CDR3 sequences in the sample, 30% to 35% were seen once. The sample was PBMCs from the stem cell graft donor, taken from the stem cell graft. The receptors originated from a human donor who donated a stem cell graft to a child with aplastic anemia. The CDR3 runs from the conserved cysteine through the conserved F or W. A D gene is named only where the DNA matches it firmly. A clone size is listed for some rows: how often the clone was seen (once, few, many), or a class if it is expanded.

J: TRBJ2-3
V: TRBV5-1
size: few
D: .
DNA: TGCGCCAGCAGCTTGTTTGGGGATGAGGAAGATACGCAGTATTTT
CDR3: CASSLFGDEEDTQYF

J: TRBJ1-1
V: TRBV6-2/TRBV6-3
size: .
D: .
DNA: TGTGCCAGCAGTTACTCCAGGGAGGCTGAAGCTTTCTTT
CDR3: CASSYSREAEAFF

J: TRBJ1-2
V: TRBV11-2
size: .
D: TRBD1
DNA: TGTGCCAGCAGCTTAGACCTACGGCTTCTGGTTAGGGACAGAGATAGGGGCTACACCTTC
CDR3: CASSLDLRLLVRDRDRGYTF

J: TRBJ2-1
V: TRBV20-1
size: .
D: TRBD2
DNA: TGCAGTGCCGAGGGACTAGCGGGAGGAGACAATGAGCAGTTCTTC
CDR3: CSAEGLAGGDNEQFF

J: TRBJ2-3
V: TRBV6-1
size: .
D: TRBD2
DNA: TGTGCCAGCAGGCCCGGACTAGCGGGGGTGAGGGATACGCAGTATTTT
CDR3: CASRPGLAGVRDTQYF

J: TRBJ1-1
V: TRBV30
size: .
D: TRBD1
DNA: TGTGCCTGGAGTAAGGGAGCGACAGGGGTCACTGAAGCTTTCTTT
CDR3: CAWSKGATGVTEAFF

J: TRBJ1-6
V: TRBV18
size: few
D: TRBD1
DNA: TGTGCCAGCTCACCAGGGACAGGGGGTAATTCACCCCTCCACTTT
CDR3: CASSPGTGGNSPLHF

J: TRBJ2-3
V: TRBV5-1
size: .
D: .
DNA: TGCGCCAGCAGCTTGGCCTCGGGGGCGATCACAGATACGCAGTATTTT
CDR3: CASSLASGAITDTQYF

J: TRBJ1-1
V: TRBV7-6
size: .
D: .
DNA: TGTGCCAGCAGCTTAGTCGCGACAGCGAACACTGAAGCTTTCTTT
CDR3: CASSLVATANTEAFF

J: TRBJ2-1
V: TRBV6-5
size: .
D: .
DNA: TGTGCCAGCAGTTCCCTCCGCGGAGAGCAGTTCTTC
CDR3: CASSSLRGEQFF

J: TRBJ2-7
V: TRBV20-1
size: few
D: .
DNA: TGCAGTGCTAGAGTCCCACCCCTTACGTCCTACGAGCAGTACTTC
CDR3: CSARVPPLTSYEQYF

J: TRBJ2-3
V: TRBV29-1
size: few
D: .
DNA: TGCAGCGTTGAAGAGGGCGCAGATACGCAGTATTTT
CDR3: CSVEEGADTQYF

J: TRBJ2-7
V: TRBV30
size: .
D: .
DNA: TGTGCCTGGAACTTCGCGGGACAAGCCTACGAGCAGTACTTC
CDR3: CAWNFAGQAYEQYF

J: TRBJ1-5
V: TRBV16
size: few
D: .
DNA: TGTGCCAGCAGCCAATCGAACCAGTTTAGCAATCAGCCCCAGCATTTT
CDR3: CASSQSNQFSNQPQHF

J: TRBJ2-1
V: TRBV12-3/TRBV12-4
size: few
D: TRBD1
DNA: TGTGCCAGCAGTTCCCGGACAGGGGGCGGAATCAATGAGCAGTTCTTC
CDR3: CASSSRTGGGINEQFF

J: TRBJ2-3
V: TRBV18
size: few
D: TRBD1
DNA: TGTGCCAGCTCACCGTTGGGACAGGGGTCAGTCGGAGATACGCAGTATTTT
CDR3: CASSPLGQGSVGDTQYF

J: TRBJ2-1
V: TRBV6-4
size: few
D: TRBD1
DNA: TGTGCCAGCAGTGAAGGGACAGGTAAAGTCAATGAGCAGTTCTTC
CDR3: CASSEGTGKVNEQFF

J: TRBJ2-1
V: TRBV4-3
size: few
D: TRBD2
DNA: TGCGCCAGCAGCCAGTACCATCCACTAGCGGGAGACTACAATGAGCAGTTCTTC
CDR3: CASSQYHPLAGDYNEQFF

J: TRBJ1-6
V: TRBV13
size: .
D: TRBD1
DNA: TGTGCCAGCAGCCTTGGGACAGGCTCGGGTAATTCACCCCTCCACTTT
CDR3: CASSLGTGSGNSPLHF

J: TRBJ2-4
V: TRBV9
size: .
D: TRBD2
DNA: TGTGCCAGCAGCCCCGGGACTAGCAGAGCCAAAAACATTCAGTACTTC
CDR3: CASSPGTSRAKNIQYF

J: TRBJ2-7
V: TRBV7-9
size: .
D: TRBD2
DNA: TGTGCCAGCAGCCCACAGAGCGGGAGGTCATACGAGCAGTACTTC
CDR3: CASSPQSGRSYEQYF

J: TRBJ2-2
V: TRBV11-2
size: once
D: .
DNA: TGTGCCAGCAGGGCAGGGGGGTCGAACACCGGGGAGCTGTTTTTT
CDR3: CASRAGGSNTGELFF

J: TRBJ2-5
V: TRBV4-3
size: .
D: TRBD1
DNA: TGCGCCAGCAGCCAAAACAGGGGGCCGCAAGGGGAGACCCAGTACTTC
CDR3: CASSQNRGPQGETQYF

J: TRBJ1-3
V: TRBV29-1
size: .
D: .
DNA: TGCAGCGTCCGGCAGGGGGGAAACACCATATATTTT
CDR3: CSVRQGGNTIYF

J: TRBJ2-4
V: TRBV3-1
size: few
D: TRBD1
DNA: TGTGCCAGCAGCCAAGCGGGACAGGGACTAGCCAAAAACATTCAGTACTTC
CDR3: CASSQAGQGLAKNIQYF

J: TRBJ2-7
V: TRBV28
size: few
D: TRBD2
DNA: TGTGCCAGCTTCCAATTGGTAGCGGGAGGGGGGGAGCAGTACTTC
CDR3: CASFQLVAGGGEQYF

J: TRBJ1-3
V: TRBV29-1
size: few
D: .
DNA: TGCAGCGTCGTCAGCCAAACGGGGCCTGGAAACACCATATATTTT
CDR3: CSVVSQTGPGNTIYF

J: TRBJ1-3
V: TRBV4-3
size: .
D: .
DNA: TGCGCCAGCAGCGTTGGGGTCTCTGGAAACACCATATATTTT
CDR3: CASSVGVSGNTIYF

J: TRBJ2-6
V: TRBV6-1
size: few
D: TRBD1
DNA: TGTGCCAGCAGTCGACAGGGGGCGGCTGGGGCCAACGTCCTGACTTTC
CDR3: CASSRQGAAGANVLTF

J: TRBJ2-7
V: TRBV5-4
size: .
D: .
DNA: TGTGCCAGCAGCGGCCACGGAGGGGTTCGGGAGCAGTACTTC
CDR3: CASSGHGGVREQYF

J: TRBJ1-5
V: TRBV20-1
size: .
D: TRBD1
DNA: TGCAGTGCCCCCACCATTCGACAGGGGACGAGCAATCAGCCGCAGCATTTT
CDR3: CSAPTIRQGTSNQPQHF

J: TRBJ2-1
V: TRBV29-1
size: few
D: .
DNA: TGCAGCGTCGAAGCAGGGGGGCACTACAATGAGCAGTTCTTC
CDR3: CSVEAGGHYNEQFF

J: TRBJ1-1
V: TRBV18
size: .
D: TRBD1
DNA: TGTGCCAGCTCACGGGACAGGGAGAACACTGAAGCTTTCTTT
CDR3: CASSRDRENTEAFF

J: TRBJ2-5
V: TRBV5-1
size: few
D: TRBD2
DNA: TGCGCCAGCAGCTTCCGGACTAGTAAAGAGACCCAGTACTTC
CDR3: CASSFRTSKETQYF

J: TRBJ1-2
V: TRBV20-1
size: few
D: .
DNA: TGCAGTGCCATTGCGGGGGGTGTTAACTATGGCTACACCTTC
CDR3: CSAIAGGVNYGYTF

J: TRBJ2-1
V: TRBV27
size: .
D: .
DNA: TGTGCCAGCAGTCCCGGGACCCTCTCCTACAATGAGCAGTTCTTC
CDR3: CASSPGTLSYNEQFF

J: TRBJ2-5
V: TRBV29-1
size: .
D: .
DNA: TGCAGCGTTGCCCAGCAAGAGACCCAGTACTTC
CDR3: CSVAQQETQYF

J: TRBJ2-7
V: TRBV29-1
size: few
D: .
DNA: TGCAGCGTTGAGCCCCGCGGCCCAGGAGAGGTTAACGAGCAGTACTTC
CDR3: CSVEPRGPGEVNEQYF

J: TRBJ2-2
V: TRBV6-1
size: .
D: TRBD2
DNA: TGTGCCAGCAGCCAAACGGGGGGGAACACCGGGGAGCTGTTTTTT
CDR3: CASSQTGGNTGELFF

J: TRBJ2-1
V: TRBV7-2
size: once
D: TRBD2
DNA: TGTGCCAGCAGCTTAGGGTCCACCGGGAGGGCCCACAATGAGCAGTTCTTC
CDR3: CASSLGSTGRAHNEQFF

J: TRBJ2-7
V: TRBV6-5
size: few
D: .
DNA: TGTGCCAGCAGTTACTCAGGGACCTACGAGCAGTACTTC
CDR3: CASSYSGTYEQYF

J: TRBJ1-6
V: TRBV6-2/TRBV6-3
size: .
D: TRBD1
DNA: TGTGCCAGCAGTTACTCACCGGGACAGACTAATTCACCCCTCCACTTT
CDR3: CASSYSPGQTNSPLHF

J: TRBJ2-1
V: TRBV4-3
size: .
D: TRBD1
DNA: TGCGCCAGCAGCCAAGTTGGGACAGGGCTTAATGAGCAGTTCTTC
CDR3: CASSQVGTGLNEQFF

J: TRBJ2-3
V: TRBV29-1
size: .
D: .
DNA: TGCAGCGTTGAAAGGGCAGGGAGACCCCTGGATACGCAGTATTTT
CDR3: CSVERAGRPLDTQYF

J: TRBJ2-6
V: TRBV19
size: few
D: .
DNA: TGTGCCAGTAGCGTCTCAGGGGTTTCTGGGGCCAACGTCCTGACTTTC
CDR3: CASSVSGVSGANVLTF

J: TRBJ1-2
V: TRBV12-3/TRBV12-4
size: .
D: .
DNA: TGTGCCAGCGAAGCGGCGGGGGGCTACACCTTC
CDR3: CASEAAGGYTF

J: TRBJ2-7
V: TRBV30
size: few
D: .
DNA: TGTGCCTGGAGTGGCCATCCCCGGGAGGAGCAGTACTTC
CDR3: CAWSGHPREEQYF

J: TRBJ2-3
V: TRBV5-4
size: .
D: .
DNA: TGTGCCAGCAGCCCCCGTGTCTTCGGAGGAACCACAGATACGCAGTATTTT
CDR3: CASSPRVFGGTTDTQYF

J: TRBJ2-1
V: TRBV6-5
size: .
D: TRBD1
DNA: TGTGCCAGCAGTTACTCACAGATACAGGGGGATGAGCAGTTCTTC
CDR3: CASSYSQIQGDEQFF